This TCR beta chain was identified in a study of Graves' ophthalmopathy and Graves' hyperthyroidism. Clinical symptoms, serum thyroxine, TRAb, thyroid ultrasound and orbital computed tomography were relied on for diagnosis. Germline V gene sequence: CDR1 MNHNS, CDR2 SASEGT. There are 12 residues in the CDR3. The V end lost 6 bases, the J end lost 4 bases, and 9 bases lay between the germline ends. Points on this clonotype: The target antigen is unknown.

Regarding the study as a whole: Blood also harbored most expanded thyroid clonotypes above 0.001 frequency.

RNA transcripts served as template for amplifying TCR beta CDR3 sequences. HTBI primers were used in a first-round RT-PCR, which preceded a second-round multiplex PCR. TCRdb fed the multiplex PCR reads into MiXCR, producing one record per CDR3 protein. Here the sample spans about 620,000 distinct CDR3 sequences, about a fifth being singletons. The sample comprised peripheral blood. The receptor was isolated from a young woman with stable Graves' hyperthyroidism. Some clones in this sample may be carry-over from other donors' samples. The rearrangement links TRBV6-1 to TRBJ1-1, with TRBD1 as a possible D gene (5 bases). CDR3 sequence (DNA): TGTGCCAGCAGGGGCAGGGCCACTGAAGCTTTCTTT. Its translation: CASRGRATEAFF.